Listed below are T cell receptor beta chains from one sample, sequenced in a study of shared clonotypes between healthy human individuals. Here immunoSEQ multiplex PCR was the method, and the copy in TCRdb shows in-frame clones only, minus some. Here the sample spans approximately 1.1 million clones, 75% to 85% being singletons. Specimen: memory CD4+ T cells from PBMCs. Every receptor here comes from a man aged 18 to 35 in good health. Some clones in this sample may be carry-over from other donors' samples. Both conserved end residues are trimmed from each CDR3.

j_call v_call cdr3_aa
TRBJ1-4 TRBV10-3 AISETGTGAEKLF
TRBJ2-4 TRBV27 ASSPLGGAEAKNIQY
TRBJ2-3 TRBV9 ASNVGRGWSTDTQY
TRBJ2-6 TRBV6-1 ASSAPRGGNSGANVLT
TRBJ2-4 TRBV29-1 SVGGAGNIQY
TRBJ2-7 TRBV4-3 ASSQASGLAGDEQY
TRBJ2-5 TRBV2 ASSLGETQY
TRBJ2-7 TRBV28 ASSGDRSFNEQY
TRBJ2-7 TRBV28 ASHGTSGRGAYEQY
TRBJ1-5 TRBV4-1 ASSPSGTANNQPQH
TRBJ2-3 TRBV5-4 ASSGDTHSTDTQY
TRBJ2-3 TRBV5-1 ASSFTLAPSTDTQY
TRBJ2-2 TRBV4-1 ASSRGQVTGELF
TRBJ2-2 TRBV5-1 ASSLLGNTGELF
TRBJ1-5 TRBV6-1 ASTSGTGNQPQH
TRBJ2-1 TRBV29-1 SALPQGDEQF
TRBJ1-2 TRBV6-1 ASSVRAVYGYT
TRBJ2-4 TRBV15 ATSRDGTGENIQY
TRBJ2-1 TRBV18 ASSPPSVNEQF
TRBJ2-7 TRBV27 ASSLRGLEGSEQY
TRBJ2-7 TRBV28 ASSRGGASESYEQY